The next 16 T cell receptor beta chains were all read from a single sample in a study of post-analysis software for immune sequencing data. General observations from the study: TRBV5-6, TRBV5-1 and TRBV20-1 belonged to a set of roughly 5 TRBV segments that were more frequent in patients than controls.

These receptors lack a known antigen. The TCR beta cDNA libraries contained unique molecular identifiers. One entry per CDR3 protein, called by TCRdb with MiXCR from the PCR reads. The sample yields about 430,000 distinct CDR3 sequences, more than 30% seen once. Material: blood. These receptors all stem from a girl aged 2-10 years with multiple sclerosis.

The chain's CDR3 is CSARGAGSPSGANVLTF. CDR3 in DNA: TGCAGTGCTAGGGGGGCAGGCTCCCCCTCTGGGGCCAACGTCCTGACTTTC. The rearrangement joins TRBV20-1 to TRBJ2-6; a weak D match, TRBD1 (6 bases). The CDR3 spans 17 residues. V dropped 3 bases and J dropped 0 bases, with 15 bases sitting between them. The V gene's germline CDR1 is DFQATT and CDR2 SNEGSKA (reference sequence).

The chain is built from TRBV5-1 and TRBJ1-2; D not resolved. The CDR3 has 13 amino acids. The germline V and J ends were trimmed by 0 bases and 8 bases, with 11 bases remaining between them. Germline V gives CDR1 SGHRS, CDR2 YFSETQ. CDR3 sequence reads: CASSLDRVRGYTF. In nucleotides, the CDR3 is TGCGCCAGCAGCTTGGACAGAGTTCGGGGCTACACCTTC.

The chain combines TRBV4-3 with TRBJ1-2; no firm D call. V was clipped by 1 base and J by 0 bases, with 3 bases between them. Germline V lookup: CDR1 LGHNA, CDR2 YSLEER. This CDR3 has 13 residues. The CDR3 region is CASSQAANYGYTF. CDR3 coding DNA: TGCGCCAGCAGCCAAGCAGCTAACTATGGCTACACCTTC.

Only one count was recorded for this clonotype. The rearrangement links TRBV10-3 to TRBJ2-7; 8 nucleotides agree with TRBD1. The trim removed 10 bases at V and 7 bases at J, leaving 15 bases unmatched. The CDR3 runs to 14 residues. Per germline, CDR1 ENHRY and CDR2 SYGVKD. The CDR3 spells CASRTGTGDNEQYF. In DNA form, the CDR3 reads TGTGCCAGCAGAACCGGGACAGGAGACAATGAGCAGTACTTC.

In its sample, this clonotype was seen a few times. V and J are TRBV6-5 and TRBJ1-1, with D tentatively TRBD1 (6 bases). CDR1 is MNHEY, CDR2 SVGAGI, per germline. There are 15 residues in the CDR3. V was cut by 0 bases and J by 1 base, with 9 bases left in between. The CDR3 region has the DNA TGTGCCAGCAGTTACTCGTGGGACACGAACACTGAAGCTTTCTTT. Translating it yields CASSYSWDTNTEAFF.

This clonotype was found a few times. The CDR3 sequence: CSAPGESTDTQYF. The CDR3, as DNA: TGCAGTGCTCCGGGAGAGAGTACAGATACGCAGTATTTT. The chain recombines TRBV20-1 with TRBJ2-3; the D gene is possibly TRBD2 (6 bases). The V end was cut by 5 bases, the J end by 3 bases, with 12 bases between. Germline lookup yields CDR1 DFQATT and CDR2 SNEGSKA (reference sequence). The CDR3 length is 13 residues.

This clonotype was counted a few times. CDR3 amino acids: CASSAVWDSARLNEQFF. CDR3 nucleotide sequence: TGTGCCAGCAGCGCCGTGTGGGACAGTGCCCGTCTGAATGAGCAGTTCTTC. The V gene is TRBV9, the J gene TRBJ2-1; 7 nucleotides match TRBD1. The V segment lost 3 bases and the J segment 7 bases; nucleotides outside the gene matches: 16. The CDR3 is 17 amino acids. The germline V gene has CDR1 SGDLS and CDR2 YYNGEE.

The table lists this clonotype with many counts. The chain uses TRBV5-1 and TRBJ2-1; 8 bases fit TRBD2. With 5 bases clipped from V and 9 bases from J, the junction kept 10 bases outside the gene matches. CDR1 is SGHRS and CDR2 is YFSETQ in the germline V gene. The CDR3 has 14 amino acids. CDR3 coding DNA: TGCGCCAGCAGTTGGGGTAGCGGGACTGGTGAGCAGTTCTTC. It translates to CASSWGSGTGEQFF.

The chain is built from TRBV20-1 and TRBJ2-3; D ambiguous. Germline V gene lookup returns CDR1 DFQATT and CDR2 SNEGSKA (reference sequence). Trimming stripped 3 bases from V and 0 bases from J, with 10 bases between. The CDR3 totals 14 residues. Here the CDR3 DNA reads TGCAGTGCTAGGCGACTCACAAGCACAGATACGCAGTATTTT. Amino acids: CSARRLTSTDTQYF.

The rearrangement uses TRBV5-1 and TRBJ2-5; the match to TRBD1 covers 8 bases. Per the germline V gene, CDR1 is SGHRS and CDR2 is YFSETQ. With V trimmed by 4 bases and J by 5 bases, 13 bases remained unmatched. CDR3 length: 16 residues. The CDR3 nucleotides are TGCGCCAGCAGCCATTCCGGCCAGGGGGCGGGGGAGACCCAGTACTTC. Residues: CASSHSGQGAGETQYF.

The V and J genes are TRBV4-2 and TRBJ2-1; TRBD2 aligns across 8 bases. Germline CDR1 is LGHNA and CDR2 is YNFKEQ. Germline trimming cut 0 bases from V and 2 bases from J; bases unmatched to any gene: 9. The CDR3 contains 18 residues. DNA for the CDR3: TGTGCCAGCAGCCAAGAGTTGGAGGGACTAGTCCCCTACAATGAGCAGTTCTTC. It codes for CASSQELEGLVPYNEQFF.

This clonotype was counted a few times. This chain links TRBV28 with TRBJ2-5; TRBD1 matches at 9 bases. Unmatched junction bases numbered 8, after V lost 5 bases and J lost 4 bases. This CDR3 has 15 residues. Germline assignment: CDR1 MDHEN and CDR2 SYDVKM. DNA for the CDR3: TGTGCCAGCAGTCTCGCCTCGGACAGGGGAGAGACCCAGTACTTC. Protein sequence: CASSLASDRGETQYF.

This clonotype was found a few times. The chain couples TRBV7-2 to TRBJ2-7; 11 nucleotides agree with TRBD2. In germline, CDR1 is SGHTA, CDR2 FQGNSA. Trimming at V came to 3 bases and at J to 0 bases, leaving 7 bases not matched to a gene. CDR3 length: 17 residues. The DNA for the CDR3 is TGTGCCAGCAGCTTTAAGGGGACTAGCGGAGCCTCCTACGAGCAGTACTTC. Translating it yields CASSFKGTSGASYEQYF.

The chain carries TRBV20-1 and TRBJ2-5; 7 positions agree with TRBD1. Germline trimming cut 0 bases from V and 3 bases from J; bases unmatched to any gene: 4. Germline CDR1 reads DFQATT; CDR2 reads SNEGSKA (reference sequence). The CDR3 is 14 amino acids. CDR3 sequence (DNA): TGCAGTGCTAGAGAAACCGGGACAGAAGAGACCCAGTACTTC. As protein: CSARETGTEETQYF.

V gene TRBV12-5 combines with J gene TRBJ1-1; no definite D call. Trimming took off 8 bases at V and 1 base at J, with 2 bases between the two ends. This CDR3 is built from 10 residues. CDR1 and CDR2 (germline): LGHNT, FRNRAP. The CDR3 reads CASQNTEAFF. For the CDR3, the DNA is TGTGCTAGTCAGAACACTGAAGCTTTCTTT.

The J gene is TRBJ2-1, the V gene TRBV7-6, with 11 bases fitting TRBD1. J gave up 6 bases and V 2 bases, and 9 bases lay outside the gene matches. The germline CDR1 and CDR2 sequences are SGHVS and FNYEAQ. This CDR3 region has 17 residues. As DNA, the CDR3 is TGTGCCAGCAGCTTATATTCAGGGACAGGGGGAACCAATGAGCAGTTCTTC. Its protein is CASSLYSGTGGTNEQFF.